Listed here are 21 T cell receptor beta chains from one sample, sequenced in a study of neurological immune-mediated disorders. The time point was: longitudinal time-point 1 (baseline). One entry per CDR3 protein results from TCRdb running MiXCR on the 5' RACE reads. The sample carries 55,000 to 65,000 distinct CDR3 sequences, approximately 11% recorded once. Material: PBMCs. All receptors come from a male donor with HTLV-1-associated myelopathy (HAM/TSP).

This clonotype was counted at least ten times. The gene calls are TRBV13 and TRBJ1-5, with D possibly TRBD1 on 5 matching bases. The CDR3 has 15 residues. Germline V gives CDR1 PRHDT, CDR2 FYEKMQ (reference sequence). V lost 5 bases and J 9 bases, leaving 20 bases between the germline ends. CDR3 sequence: CASSAKRDGHSPQHF. DNA for the CDR3: TGTGCCAGCAGCGCCAAGCGGGACGGACATTCGCCCCAGCATTTT.

This clonotype showed up many times. This chain joins TRBV7-2 and TRBJ1-5; D call uncertain. V was shortened by 4 bases and J by 4 bases, with 11 bases between the two germline ends. The CDR3 has 14 residues. Germline CDR1 is SGHTA and CDR2 is FQGNSA. The CDR3 region is CASSSDGRNQPQHF. The CDR3 nucleotides read TGTGCCAGCAGCTCCGACGGGCGGAATCAGCCCCAGCATTTT.

This clonotype was detected ten times or more. The chain carries TRBV7-8 and TRBJ2-7; TRBD1 might be the D (7 bases). This CDR3 is built from 13 residues. The germline gives CDR1 SGHVS, CDR2 FQNEAQ. Trimming left V 6 bases short and J 2 bases short, with 11 bases between. CDR3 residues: CASRSGGTYEQYF. The DNA of the CDR3 is TGTGCCAGCAGATCAGGGGGGACCTACGAGCAGTACTTC.

This clonotype occurred many times. The chain recombines TRBV9 with TRBJ2-5; 8 nucleotides align to TRBD2. Germline V lookup: CDR1 SGDLS, CDR2 YYNGEE. Trimming cost V 0 bases and J 1 base; bases outside gene matches: 5. The CDR3 is made up of 16 amino acids. The CDR3 loop reads CASSVGSSGGQETQYF. Written as DNA, the CDR3 is TGTGCCAGCAGCGTAGGCTCCAGCGGGGGCCAAGAGACCCAGTACTTC.

In its sample, this clonotype was seen many times. CDR3 loop: CASSLGGVSIQYF. The CDR3 DNA sequence: TGTGCCAGCAGCTTGGGAGGGGTGAGCATTCAGTACTTC. The chain combines TRBV5-5 with TRBJ2-4; D possibly matches TRBD1 or TRBD2 (5 bases each). Germline V gives CDR1 SGHKS, CDR2 YYEKEE (reference sequence). V was clipped by 0 bases and J by 9 bases, with 10 bases between them. The CDR3 has 13 residues. The full variable domain, in which reference TRBV5-5 and TRBJ2-4 provide the parts outside the CDR3, is DAGVTQSPTHLIKTRGQQVTLRCSPISGHKSVSWYQQVLGQGPQFIFQYYEKEERGRGNFPDRFSARQFPNYSSELNVNALLLGDSALYLCASSLGGVSIQYFGAGTRLSVL.

At least ten counts were recorded for this clonotype. V and J are TRBV4-3 and TRBJ2-3; D remains ambiguous. The V end lost 0 bases, the J end lost 2 bases, and 18 bases lay between the germline ends. The CDR3 is made up of 18 amino acids. Germline V gene lookup returns CDR1 LGHNA and CDR2 YSLEER. The CDR3 DNA sequence: TGCGCCAGCAGCCAAGATCTAAGGAGCAGCTCTTACACAGATACGCAGTATTTT. This codes for CASSQDLRSSSYTDTQYF.

This clonotype has a count of ten or more. For the CDR3, the DNA is TGCAGCGCCCGAAGGGGGTCTGGAAACACCATATATTTT. Amino acids: CSARRGSGNTIYF. V is TRBV29-1 and J is TRBJ1-3, with a weak D call TRBD1 (6 bases). CDR1 is SQVTM, CDR2 ANQGSEA, per germline. This CDR3 is 13 amino acids long. V was clipped by 7 bases and J by 1 base, with 11 bases between them.

This clonotype was recorded many times. V gene TRBV7-9 combines with J gene TRBJ1-1; tentative D call: TRBD1 (5 bases). V was clipped by 8 bases and J by 1 base, with 11 bases between them. This CDR3 spans 13 amino acids. CDR1 and CDR2 from the germline V gene are SEHNR and FQNEAQ (reference sequence). The CDR3 region is CASRGQTNTEAFF. In nucleotides, the CDR3 is TGTGCCAGCCGGGGCCAGACGAACACTGAAGCTTTCTTT.

This clonotype appeared a few times. A read error may account for a junction end that differs from germline. The rearrangement joins TRBV20-1 to TRBJ2-5, with D perhaps TRBD1 (5 bases). The CDR3 is 14 amino acids. The V gene's germline CDR1 is DFQATT and CDR2 SNEGSKA (reference sequence). The CDR3: CSARDRRGQGTQYF. The CDR3, as DNA: TGCAGTGCTAGAGATAGAAGGGGCCAAGGGACCCAGTACTTC.

This sequence joins TRBV6-5 and TRBJ1-2; D is perhaps TRBD1 (6 bases). V dropped 0 bases and J dropped 6 bases, with 14 bases sitting between them. CDR3 size: 15 residues. The germline gives CDR1 MNHEY, CDR2 SVGAGI. CDR3 sequence reads: CASSYSQVAGDGYTF. The CDR3 nucleotides are TGTGCCAGCAGTTACTCGCAGGTGGCAGGGGATGGCTACACCTTC.

V is TRBV6-2 or TRBV6-3 and J is TRBJ2-2; 12 positions match TRBD2. V was pared by 5 bases and J by 1 base, with 2 bases of the junction left unmatched. Germline CDR1 MNHEY, CDR2 SVGEGT. The CDR3 runs to 16 residues. In DNA form, the CDR3 reads TGTGCCAGCAGTACGGGACTAGCGGGGAACACCGGGGAGCTGTTTTTT. Its translation: CASSTGLAGNTGELFF.

This clonotype has ten or more counts. The J gene is TRBJ1-2, the V gene TRBV5-1; 9 positions match TRBD1. Germline V CDR1 and CDR2: SGHRS, YFSETQ. Trimming took 2 bases from V and 3 from J; bases not matched to a gene: 5. The CDR3 length is 15 residues. CDR3 region: CASSFTGGFDYGYTF. Here the CDR3 DNA reads TGCGCCAGCAGCTTCACAGGGGGCTTCGACTATGGCTACACCTTC.

By share, this clonotype ranks as medium-sized. The V and J genes are TRBV9 and TRBJ1-1; 7 bases fit TRBD1. Trimming cost V 0 bases and J 4 bases; bases outside gene matches: 12. The length of the CDR3 is 17 residues. Germline loops: CDR1 SGDLS, CDR2 YYNGEE. The CDR3 DNA is TGTGCCAGCAGCGTAGGTGGGGCAGGGGGTCTCCCCACTGAAGCTTTCTTT. Encoded protein: CASSVGGAGGLPTEAFF.

This clonotype was detected ten times or more. V and J are TRBV5-5 and TRBJ1-5; no reliable D call. The CDR3 sequence is 13 residues long. Trimming took off 0 bases at V and 7 bases at J, with 8 bases between the two ends. Germline V CDR1 and CDR2: SGHKS, YYEKEE (reference sequence). The CDR3 DNA sequence: TGTGCCAGCAGCTTGGAAGGCTGGCAGCCCCAGCATTTT. Residues: CASSLEGWQPQHF.

This clonotype was counted at least ten times. V gene TRBV7-9 combines with J gene TRBJ2-3, with unresolved D. The V gene lost 5 bases and the J gene lost 5 bases, with 5 bases spanning the gap. Germline assignment: CDR1 SEHNR and CDR2 FQNEAQ (reference sequence). CDR3 size: 11 residues. This chain's CDR3 is CASSPQDTQYF. CDR3 DNA sequence: TGTGCCAGCAGCCCCCAAGATACGCAGTATTTT.

This clonotype was counted many times. The gene calls are TRBV7-2 and TRBJ1-2; tentatively, D is TRBD1 (6 bases). This CDR3 has 15 residues. Germline CDR1 is SGHTA and CDR2 is FQGNSA. V lost 5 bases, J lost 4 bases, and 17 bases lay in between. The CDR3 DNA is TGTGCCAGCAGCCCTAGGGGGGGGCGGTTCTATGGCTACACCTTC. It translates to CASSPRGGRFYGYTF.

In the case of this clonotype: Germline is not matched at one junction end, which may reflect a read error. V and J are TRBV6-2 or TRBV6-3 and TRBJ2-1; TRBD1 might be the D (6 bases). CDR1 and CDR2 (germline): MNHEY, SVGEGT. The CDR3 extends over 16 amino acids. CDR3 protein: CASDYSIGQLYNERFF. For the CDR3, the DNA is TGTGCCAGCGATTACTCGATCGGACAGCTATACAATGAGCGGTTCTTC.

This clonotype occurred many times. The V and J genes are TRBV6-2 or TRBV6-3 and TRBJ1-1; D perhaps matches TRBD1 (5 bases). V lost 2 bases to trimming and J lost 4 bases, with 8 bases between them. CDR1 is MNHEY, CDR2 SVGEGT, per germline. The CDR3 is 13 residues long. CDR3 amino acids: CASSYVGGTEAFF. For the CDR3, the DNA is TGTGCCAGCAGTTACGTGGGGGGCACTGAAGCTTTCTTT.

This clonotype was detected many times. V and J are TRBV28 and TRBJ2-3, with 11 bases fitting TRBD2. Trimming removed 5 bases from V and 4 bases from J; junction bases left unmatched: 11. CDR1 MDHEN and CDR2 SYDVKM come from the germline V gene. CDR3 size: 17 residues. The CDR3 coding sequence is TGTGCCAGCAGTCTAAACCTAGCGGGGGGAGGTTCAGATACGCAGTATTTT. The encoded protein is CASSLNLAGGGSDTQYF.

The chain carries TRBV19 and TRBJ1-2; D is perhaps TRBD1 (6 bases). V lost 3 bases and J 9 bases, leaving 14 bases between the germline ends. The CDR3 has 13 residues. Germline V gene sequence: CDR1 LNHDA, CDR2 SQIVND (reference sequence). CDR3 nucleotide sequence: TGTGCCAGTAGTATTAGGTCAGGGGAAAGCTACACCTTC. This translates into CASSIRSGESYTF.

This clonotype was observed many times. The rearrangement joins TRBV5-5 to TRBJ2-3; 15 positions agree with TRBD2. This CDR3 contains 19 residues. V shed 1 base, J shed 2 bases, and the junction held 8 bases outside the gene matches. Germline lookup yields CDR1 SGHKS and CDR2 YYEKEE (reference sequence). The CDR3 coding sequence is TGTGCCAGCAGCTTGAACCCGGGACTAGCGGGGGGACTCACAGATACGCAGTATTTT. This encodes CASSLNPGLAGGLTDTQYF.